What follows is one T cell receptor (beta chain) and its context. It lacks a known antigen. Base qualities are not provided; no much larger clone lies one nucleotide away. This sample was included in a study of blood T cell repertoires in COVID-19 (dated by TCRdb to about 2020). With regard to the full study: The collaborator samples originated in the United States, Italy and Spain and spanned the acute and convalescent phases of COVID-19. The prospective study material was composed of cDNA or gDNA derived from T cells, B-cell-depleted T cells, or PBMCs. Subjects who had been exposed to COVID-19, were actively infected with it, or had recovered from it provided the deeply sampled blood TCRbeta repertoires that made up the dataset. The repertoires were released in a freely available public database intended as a resource for research on the immune response to SARS-CoV-2. Samples were obtained from the ongoing ImmuneRACE study (first 160 participants) and from 1,254 subjects provided by 6 global collaborators. The sample metadata nearly always contained a de-identified subject ID, COVID-19 status, age in years and sex. Where HLA class I and class II types were available, the types were taken from metadata supplied by the sample provider, not from assay-based typing.

General study outcomes and caveats: The quantity of clinical and demographic metadata differed by source and by participant and was supplied without curation.

From cysteine to phenylalanine, the CDR3 is 14 amino acids long. The read is trimmed to its CDR3 DNA, 42 bases read in frame from base 1. The germline V gene specifies ENHRY as CDR1 and SYGVKD as CDR2. At the junction V is shortened by 8 bases and J by 0 bases, with 10 bases in between. Each collaborating institution followed its own protocols to collect whole blood in K2EDTA tubes. For TCRbeta analysis, collaborator samples were shipped as frozen whole blood, as isolated PBMCs, or as DNA extracted from either sample type. The immunoSEQ Assay, a bias-controlled multiplex PCR, was used to amplify TCRbeta CDR3 regions from genomic DNA. Processing in the source paper ran as follows. Within the assay, amplification of reference gene primers was used to estimate how many nucleated cells each sample contained. Sequence reads were collapsed and filtered to measure the absolute abundance of every unique TCRbeta CDR3 rearrangement. For each sample, productive Simpson clonality was calculated by taking the square root of Simpson's diversity index across productive rearrangements. Held by TCRdb, this immuneACCESS table contains in-frame sequences only and omits some clones. Under half of the omission traces to an unresolved V gene where checked; the cause of the rest is unknown. That table furnishes V, J and clone size, whereas the DNA furnished D and trimming. This sample gives 60,000 to 80,000 clones in total; 86% of them show up just once. Clones ranked in the top ten supply 1% to 1.5% of the sample.

This clonotype was obtained from a woman over 75 with acute or convalescent COVID-19. In this chain, TRBV10-3 is recombined with TRBJ2-2; TRBD1 is possibly the D segment (5 matching bases). Input material: peripheral blood. The CDR3 region has the sequence CAIGATTNTGELFF. The DNA sequence follows: TGTGCCATCGGGGCTACCACGAACACCGGGGAGCTGTTTTTT.